The entry below describes one T cell receptor (beta chain). These data are taken from a study of blood T cell repertoires in COVID-19. Turning to the study itself: Nucleic acid was either cDNA or gDNA, and it came from T cells, B-cell-depleted T cells, or PBMCs.

There are 14 residues in the CDR3. V shed 0 bases and J shed 4 bases, with 9 bases lying between them. Germline lookup yields CDR1 LNHNV and CDR2 YYDKDF (reference sequence). Original data processing: Amplified reference gene primers provided the basis for estimating nucleated cell counts. The assay was immunoSEQ multiplex PCR, and TCRdb's table has in-frame clones only and misses some. That table gives V, J and clone size, and the DNA gave D and trimming. The top ten clones hold roughly 2% of a sample with under 200,000 clones, more than 75% of them seen once. The TCR sequence derives from a man aged 45-65 years who had recovered from COVID-19. The V gene is TRBV15, the J gene TRBJ1-2; D is unresolved. Specimen: peripheral blood. CDR3 sequence reads: CATSRDRTVYGYTF. CDR3 coding DNA: TGTGCCACCAGCAGAGATCGAACAGTCTATGGCTACACCTTC.